This entry is about one T cell receptor beta chain. Its antigen remains unknown. There were healthy Caucasian individuals from Russia, aged 6 to 90, serving as donors. These data are taken from a study of blood T cells in healthy people across ages. Study conclusions and caveats: Donor CMV status was unknown, possibly confounding expanded clonotype changes.

CDR1 and CDR2 from the germline V gene are LGHNA and YSLEER. This CDR3 is 14 amino acids long. V lost 4 bases and J lost 3, with 9 bases in between. A sample-barcoded 5' primer and a J-beta primer mix were used in a second PCR of roughly 6 to 11 cycles. A template-switch adaptor containing 12 random nucleotides labeled each cDNA molecule. Every sample gave at least 2.5 million paired-end reads containing CDR3. TCRdb reanalysed the 5' RACE reads using MiXCR and keeps one entry per CDR3 protein. The table records 780,000 or so distinct CDR3 sequences, 56% of them present only once. This sequence joins TRBV4-3 and TRBJ1-4; no clear D gene. The specimen sequenced was blood. The clonotype originates from a man between 35 and 55 years old in good health. The CDR3 spells CASSLGPANEKLFF. Written as DNA, the CDR3 is TGCGCCAGCAGCCTTGGGCCAGCTAATGAAAAACTGTTTTTT.